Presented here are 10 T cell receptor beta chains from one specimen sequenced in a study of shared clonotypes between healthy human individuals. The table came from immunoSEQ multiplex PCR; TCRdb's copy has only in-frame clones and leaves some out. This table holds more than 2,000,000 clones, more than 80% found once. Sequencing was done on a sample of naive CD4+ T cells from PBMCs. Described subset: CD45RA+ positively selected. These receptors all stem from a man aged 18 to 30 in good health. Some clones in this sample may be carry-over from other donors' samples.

CDR3 region: CASSRSRDSYNSPLHF. In DNA form, the CDR3 reads TGTGCCAGCAGCCGTAGTAGGGACTCCTATAATTCACCCCTCCACTTT. V gene TRBV4-2 combines with J gene TRBJ1-6; D unclear. Germline V lookup: CDR1 LGHNA, CDR2 YNFKEQ. The V and J ends lost 4 bases and 0 bases respectively, with 10 bases between them. The CDR3 contains 16 residues.

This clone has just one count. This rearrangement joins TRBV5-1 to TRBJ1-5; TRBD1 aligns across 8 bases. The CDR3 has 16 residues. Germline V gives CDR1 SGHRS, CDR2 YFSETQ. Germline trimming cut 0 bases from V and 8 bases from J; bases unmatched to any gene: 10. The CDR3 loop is CASSLGTQGGFEPQHF. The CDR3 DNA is TGCGCCAGCAGCTTGGGAACACAGGGGGGTTTTGAGCCCCAGCATTTT.

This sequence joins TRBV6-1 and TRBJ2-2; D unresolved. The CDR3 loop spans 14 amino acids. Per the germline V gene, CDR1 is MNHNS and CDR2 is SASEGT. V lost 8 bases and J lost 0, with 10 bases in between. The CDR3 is CASLKGANTGELFF. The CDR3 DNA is TGTGCCAGCCTAAAAGGAGCGAACACCGGGGAGCTGTTTTTT.

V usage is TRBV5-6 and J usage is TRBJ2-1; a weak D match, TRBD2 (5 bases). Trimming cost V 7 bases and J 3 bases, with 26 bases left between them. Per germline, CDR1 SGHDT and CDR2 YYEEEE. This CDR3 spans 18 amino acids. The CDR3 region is CASALRTFSPKIYNEQFF. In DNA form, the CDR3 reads TGTGCCAGCGCCTTACGGACTTTTTCCCCCAAGATCTACAATGAGCAGTTCTTC. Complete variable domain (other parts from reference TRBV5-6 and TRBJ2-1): DAGVTQSPTHLIKTRGQQVTLRCSPKSGHDTVSWYQQALGQGPQFIFQYYEEEERQRGNFPDRFSGHQFPNYSSELNVNALLLGDSALYLCASALRTFSPKIYNEQFFGPGTRLTVL.

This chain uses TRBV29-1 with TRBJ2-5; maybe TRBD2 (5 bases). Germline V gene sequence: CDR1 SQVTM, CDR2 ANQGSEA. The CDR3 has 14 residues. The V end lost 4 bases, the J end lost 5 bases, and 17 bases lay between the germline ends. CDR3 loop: CSVGSPLLGETQYF. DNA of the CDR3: TGCAGCGTTGGGTCTCCACTACTAGGGGAGACCCAGTACTTC.

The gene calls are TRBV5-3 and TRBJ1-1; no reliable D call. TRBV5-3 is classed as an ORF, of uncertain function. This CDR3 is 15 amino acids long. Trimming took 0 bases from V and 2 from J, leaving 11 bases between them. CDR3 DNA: TGTGCCAGAAGCTTGGTGCCTGCCGCAAACACTGAAGCTTTCTTT. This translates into CARSLVPAANTEAFF.

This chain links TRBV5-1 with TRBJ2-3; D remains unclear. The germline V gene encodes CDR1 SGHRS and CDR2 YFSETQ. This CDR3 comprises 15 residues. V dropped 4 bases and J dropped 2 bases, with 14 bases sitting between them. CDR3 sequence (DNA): TGCGCCAGCAGCCCTGGTAGTAGCCTCACAGATACGCAGTATTTT. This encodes CASSPGSSLTDTQYF.

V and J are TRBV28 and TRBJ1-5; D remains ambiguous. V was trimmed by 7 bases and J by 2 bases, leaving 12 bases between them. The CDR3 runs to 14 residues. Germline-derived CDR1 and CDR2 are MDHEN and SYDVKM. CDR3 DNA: TGTGCCAGCACCGGCAGTCGAGGCAATCAGCCCCAGCATTTT. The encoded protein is CASTGSRGNQPQHF.

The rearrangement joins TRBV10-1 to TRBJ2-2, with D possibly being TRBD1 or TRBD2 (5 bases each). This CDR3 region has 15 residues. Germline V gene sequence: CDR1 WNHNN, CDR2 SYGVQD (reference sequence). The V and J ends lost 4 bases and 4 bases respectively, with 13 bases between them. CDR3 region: CASSVGVRGTGELFF. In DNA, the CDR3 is TGCGCCAGCAGTGTGGGGGTGAGAGGCACCGGGGAGCTGTTTTTT.

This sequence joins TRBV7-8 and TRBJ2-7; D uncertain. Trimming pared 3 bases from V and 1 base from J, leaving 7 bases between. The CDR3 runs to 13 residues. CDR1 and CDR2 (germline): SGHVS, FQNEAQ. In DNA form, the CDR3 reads TGTGCCAGCAGCTTTGGGCTTTCCTACGAGCAGTACTTC. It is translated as CASSFGLSYEQYF.